Each of the 28 T cell receptor beta chains below was sequenced from the same sample in a study of blood T cells in healthy people across ages. A sample-barcoded 5' primer and a J-beta primer mix were used in a second PCR of about 7 to 11 cycles. MiXCR, applied by TCRdb to the 5' RACE reads, yields one record per CDR3 protein. The repertoire holds 800,000 or so distinct CDR3 sequences, with about half as singletons. Sample: blood. Receptor source: an elderly man in good health.

The gene calls are TRBV28 and TRBJ1-5, with a weak D call TRBD1 (5 bases). The CDR3 sequence is 13 residues long. Germline V gene lookup returns CDR1 MDHEN and CDR2 SYDVKM. Trimming pared 5 bases from V and 5 bases from J, leaving 10 bases between. CDR3 in amino acids: CASSVQDYQPQHF. CDR3 coding DNA: TGTGCCAGCAGTGTACAGGATTATCAGCCCCAGCATTTT.

The rearrangement uses TRBV6-6 and TRBJ2-2, with TRBD2 identical over 13 bases. The CDR3 spans 17 residues. V was pared by 0 bases and J by 7 bases, with 5 bases of the junction left unmatched. Per germline, CDR1 MNHNY and CDR2 SVGAGI (reference sequence). The CDR3 spells CASSYSLGTSGIGELFF. DNA of the CDR3: TGTGCCAGCAGTTACTCGCTCGGGACTAGCGGGATCGGGGAGCTGTTTTTT.

At least ten counts were recorded for this clonotype. The gene calls are TRBV5-1 and TRBJ2-1, with 14 bases that match TRBD2. V lost 4 bases to trimming and J lost 5 bases; unmatched junction nucleotides: 2. There are 15 residues in the CDR3. In germline, CDR1 is SGHRS, CDR2 YFSETQ. CDR3 sequence reads: CASSLTSGRDNEQFF. CDR3 DNA: TGCGCCAGCAGCCTGACTAGCGGGAGGGACAATGAGCAGTTCTTC.

This clonotype was found a few times. The chain uses TRBV7-9 and TRBJ2-1; D remains unclear. CDR1 and CDR2 from the germline V gene are SEHNR and FQNEAQ (reference sequence). This CDR3 spans 14 amino acids. The V end lost 5 bases, the J end lost 3 bases, and 11 bases lay between the germline ends. CDR3 protein: CASSQTEIYNEQFF. CDR3 DNA: TGTGCCAGCAGCCAAACAGAGATCTACAATGAGCAGTTCTTC.

The chain uses TRBV5-1 and TRBJ2-1; the match to TRBD2 covers 12 bases. CDR3 length equals 15 residues. CDR1 is SGHRS and CDR2 is YFSETQ in the germline V gene. With V trimmed by 3 bases and J by 9 bases, 7 bases remained unmatched. The CDR3 is CASSSTSGSGCEQFF. Written as DNA, the CDR3 is TGCGCCAGCAGCTCGACTAGCGGGAGTGGGTGTGAGCAGTTCTTC.

The rearrangement joins TRBV6-2 or TRBV6-3 to TRBJ2-7; D remains unclear. CDR3 size: 13 residues. The ends were cut back, 6 bases at V and 0 bases at J, with 9 bases in the middle. The germline V gene encodes CDR1 MNHEY and CDR2 SVGEGT. The CDR3, as DNA: TGTGCCAGCAGATGGACGGCCTCCTACGAGCAGTACTTC. This gives the protein CASRWTASYEQYF.

This clonotype was counted many times. This clone may be a read error of a much larger clone one base away. The chain joins TRBV29-1 to TRBJ2-3; 8 positions agree with TRBD2. J was trimmed by 7 bases and V by 2 bases; bases with no gene match: 14. Germline V gives CDR1 SQVTM, CDR2 ANQGSEA. This CDR3 contains 16 residues. CDR3 sequence (DNA): TGCAGCGTTGAAATTCCGGGACGAGCGGGAGAATATACGCAGTATTTT. This encodes CSVEIPGRAGEYTQYF.

The rearrangement links TRBV19 to TRBJ2-1; 11 bases line up with TRBD2. Germline V gene lookup returns CDR1 LNHDA and CDR2 SQIVND (reference sequence). This CDR3 region has 14 residues. V trimming: 7 bases; J trimming: 10 bases; junction bases outside the gene matches: 9. The CDR3 nucleotides read TGTGCCAGTAATCAGCTAGCGGGAGGTGAGGAGCAGTTCTTC. It encodes CASNQLAGGEEQFF.

This clonotype has only a few counts. The rearrangement joins TRBV5-5 to TRBJ2-1; the match to TRBD2 covers 11 bases. Losses at the gene ends were 4 bases for V and 6 bases for J; bases not matched to a gene: 9. Germline CDR1 reads SGHKS; CDR2 reads YYEKEE (reference sequence). The CDR3 sequence is 16 residues long. CDR3 amino acids: CASSPDLAGGINEQFF. As DNA, the CDR3 is TGTGCCAGCAGCCCCGATTTAGCGGGAGGGATCAATGAGCAGTTCTTC. Using reference TRBV5-5 and TRBJ2-1 for the parts outside the CDR3, the full variable domain is DAGVTQSPTHLIKTRGQQVTLRCSPISGHKSVSWYQQVLGQGPQFIFQYYEKEERGRGNFPDRFSARQFPNYSSELNVNALLLGDSALYLCASSPDLAGGINEQFFGPGTRLTVL.

This clonotype was recorded a few times. The chain combines TRBV5-1 with TRBJ1-4, with 9 bases that match TRBD1. This CDR3 has 15 amino acids. The J segment lost 7 bases and the V segment lost 4 bases, leaving 8 bases of the junction unmatched. Looked up from germline, CDR1 is SGHRS and CDR2 is YFSETQ. CDR3 coding DNA: TGCGCCAGCAGCGCTCCCGACAGGGGGGGTGAAAAACTGTTTTTT. Protein sequence: CASSAPDRGGEKLFF.

The chain uses TRBV27 and TRBJ2-1, with a possible D match to TRBD2 (6 bases). CDR3 length: 15 amino acids. Trimming took off 2 bases at V and 5 bases at J, with 13 bases between the two ends. From germline, CDR1 is MNHEY and CDR2 SMNVEV (reference sequence). The CDR3 coding sequence is TGTGCCAGCAGTTTAGCGGGGAGTGGAAACAATGAGCAGTTCTTC. It yields the protein CASSLAGSGNNEQFF.

Turning to this clonotype: Germline is not matched at one junction end, which may reflect a read error. This chain uses TRBV5-1 with TRBJ2-6; tentative D call: TRBD2 (6 bases). CDR3 length: 16 residues. Germline CDR1 and CDR2: SGHRS and YFSETQ. CDR3 bases: TGCGCCAGCAGCTGGGGGGAAACTTCTGGGGCCAACGTCCCGACTTTC. This translates into CASSWGETSGANVPTF.

The V and J genes are TRBV15 and TRBJ2-3, with TRBD1 identical over 7 bases. The CDR3 extends over 14 amino acids. Losses at the gene ends were 5 bases for V and 9 bases for J; bases not matched to a gene: 11. The germline CDR1 and CDR2 sequences are LNHNV and YYDKDF (reference sequence). In DNA, the CDR3 is TGTGCCACCAGCCGATTCCAGGGGGTGGAGACGCAGTATTTT. The encoded protein is CATSRFQGVETQYF.

The chain carries TRBV7-2 and TRBJ2-1; D is possibly TRBD2 (6 bases). V dropped 6 bases and J dropped 1 base, with 16 bases sitting between them. Germline CDR1 reads SGHTA; CDR2 reads FQGNSA. This CDR3 region has 16 residues. The CDR3 protein is CASRSARGGSYNEQFF. DNA of the CDR3: TGTGCCAGCAGGTCAGCCCGAGGAGGGTCCTACAATGAGCAGTTCTTC. Complete variable domain (other parts from reference TRBV7-2 and TRBJ2-1): GAGVSQSPSNKVTEKGKDVELRCDPISGHTALYWYRQSLGQGLEFLIYFQGNSAPDKSGLPSDRFSAERTGGSVSTLTIQRTQQEDSAVYLCASRSARGGSYNEQFFGPGTRLTVL.

CDR3 sequence reads: CSAQSPGEQYF. CDR3 sequence (DNA): TGCAGTGCCCAGAGCCCGGGCGAGCAGTACTTC. J is TRBJ2-7 and V is TRBV20-1; D gene unclear. The CDR3 is made up of 11 amino acids. V lost 6 bases and J lost 6, with 12 bases in between. Germline CDR1 and CDR2: DFQATT and SNEGSKA (reference sequence).

Comment on this clonotype: At one end, the junction sequence differs from germline, possibly due to a read error. The V call is TRBV29-1, the J call TRBJ2-5; D possibly corresponds to TRBD1 (6 bases). The CDR3 is 18 residues long. Germline CDR1 is SQVTM and CDR2 is ANQGSEA. CDR3 nucleotides: TGCTGCGTGGGAAAGGGGGTGGGAGTGGGGTCAGGAAAAGAGACCCAGTACTTC. Protein sequence: CCVGKGVGVGSGKETQYF.

The rearrangement uses TRBV5-1 and TRBJ1-6; D not certain. Trimming took off 2 bases at V and 5 bases at J, with 11 bases between the two ends. CDR3 length equals 15 residues. Germline values: CDR1 SGHRS, CDR2 YFSETQ. The CDR3 loop is CASSFAPEDNSPLHF. As DNA, the CDR3 is TGCGCCAGCAGCTTCGCTCCAGAGGATAATTCACCCCTCCACTTT.

This clonotype was seen repeatedly, ten times or more. The DNA for the CDR3 is TGCAGCGTTGATGGCCCCTTTGAGCAGTTCTTC. Encoded protein: CSVDGPFEQFF. The V gene is TRBV29-1, the J gene TRBJ2-1, with D uncertain. The CDR3 extends over 11 amino acids. V was shortened by 3 bases and J by 9 bases, with 9 bases between the two germline ends. Germline V lookup: CDR1 SQVTM, CDR2 ANQGSEA.

The chain recombines TRBV11-2 with TRBJ2-5, with 7 nucleotides matching TRBD2. The J segment lost 11 bases and the V segment lost 5 bases, leaving 8 bases of the junction unmatched. The germline V gene encodes CDR1 SGHAT and CDR2 FQNNGV. The length of the CDR3 is 12 residues. As DNA, the CDR3 is TGTGCCAGCAGCGGGACTACTGGCAAGCAGTACTTC. This gives the protein CASSGTTGKQYF.

This rearrangement joins TRBV20-1 to TRBJ2-7; maybe TRBD1 (6 bases). The germline V gene encodes CDR1 DFQATT and CDR2 SNEGSKA (reference sequence). The CDR3 has 13 amino acids. The CDR3 reads CSASMGAAYEQYF. The CDR3 DNA follows: TGCAGCGCCTCGATGGGGGCAGCCTACGAGCAGTACTTC.

The chain has TRBV6-5 and TRBJ2-6; D gene uncertain. V was clipped by 6 bases and J by 0 bases, with 9 bases between them. There are 15 residues in the CDR3. Per germline, CDR1 MNHEY and CDR2 SVGAGI. The chain's CDR3 is CASRDGSSGANVLTF. In nucleotides, the CDR3 is TGTGCCAGCAGGGACGGCAGCTCTGGGGCCAACGTCCTGACTTTC.

The chain has TRBV2 and TRBJ1-5; tentative D call: TRBD1 (5 bases). Germline V CDR1 and CDR2: SNHLY, FYNNEI. Trimming stripped 6 bases from V and 6 bases from J, with 15 bases between. The CDR3 totals 14 residues. The CDR3: CASRFGGGGQPQHF. As DNA, the CDR3 is TGTGCCAGCAGGTTCGGGGGGGGAGGTCAGCCCCAGCATTTT.

A few counts support this clonotype. The chain employs TRBV6-1 and TRBJ2-5; no firm D call. V lost 5 bases and J 6 bases, leaving 10 bases between the germline ends. Germline-derived CDR1 and CDR2 are MNHNS and SASEGT. The CDR3 consists of 12 residues. CDR3: CASSQRLQTQYF. In nucleotides, the CDR3 is TGTGCCAGCAGTCAGAGATTACAGACCCAGTACTTC.

The chain uses TRBV28 and TRBJ2-1; perhaps TRBD1 as D (6 bases). The CDR3 is 15 residues long. Trimming left V 8 bases short and J 0 bases short, with 14 bases between. The V gene's germline CDR1 is MDHEN and CDR2 SYDVKM. CDR3 sequence reads: CASFTGTPSYNEQFF. In DNA form, the CDR3 reads TGTGCCAGCTTTACCGGGACACCCTCCTACAATGAGCAGTTCTTC.

This chain joins TRBV28 and TRBJ2-7, with 11 positions matching TRBD2. The CDR3 extends over 16 amino acids. V was pared by 7 bases and J by 7 bases, with 15 bases of the junction left unmatched. Germline V gene data show CDR1 as MDHEN and CDR2 as SYDVKM. CDR3: CASTLNPGLAVGEQYF. CDR3 coding DNA: TGTGCCAGCACCTTGAACCCGGGACTAGCGGTGGGAGAGCAGTACTTC.

V and J are TRBV2 and TRBJ2-6; D might be TRBD1 (6 bases). Germline V gene lookup returns CDR1 SNHLY and CDR2 FYNNEI. Deletions cut 6 bases from V and 2 bases from J, with 11 bases between. This CDR3 region has 15 residues. CDR3 region: CASRTGFAGANVLTF. Written as DNA, the CDR3 is TGTGCCAGCAGGACAGGTTTCGCTGGGGCCAACGTCCTGACTTTC.

The chain links TRBV5-1 to TRBJ1-1; tentative D call: TRBD1 (6 bases). Between the trimmed V and J ends, which lost 0 bases and 7 bases, there was a span of 16 bases. The CDR3 spans 15 residues. Germline assignment: CDR1 SGHRS and CDR2 YFSETQ. CDR3 DNA sequence: TGCGCCAGCAGCTTGGGTCAGGGGACTGTTTGTGAAGCTTTCTTT. Translated, it gives CASSLGQGTVCEAFF.

The count of this clonotype is one. The chain recombines TRBV19 with TRBJ2-6; TRBD1 agrees at 7 bases. Per the germline V gene, CDR1 is LNHDA and CDR2 is SQIVND (reference sequence). Trimming at V came to 1 base and at J to 1 base, leaving 4 bases not matched to a gene. CDR3 length equals 17 residues. DNA of the CDR3: TGTGCCAGTAGTATAGGACAGGGACAATCTGGGGCCAACGTCCTGACTTTC. Amino acid sequence: CASSIGQGQSGANVLTF.